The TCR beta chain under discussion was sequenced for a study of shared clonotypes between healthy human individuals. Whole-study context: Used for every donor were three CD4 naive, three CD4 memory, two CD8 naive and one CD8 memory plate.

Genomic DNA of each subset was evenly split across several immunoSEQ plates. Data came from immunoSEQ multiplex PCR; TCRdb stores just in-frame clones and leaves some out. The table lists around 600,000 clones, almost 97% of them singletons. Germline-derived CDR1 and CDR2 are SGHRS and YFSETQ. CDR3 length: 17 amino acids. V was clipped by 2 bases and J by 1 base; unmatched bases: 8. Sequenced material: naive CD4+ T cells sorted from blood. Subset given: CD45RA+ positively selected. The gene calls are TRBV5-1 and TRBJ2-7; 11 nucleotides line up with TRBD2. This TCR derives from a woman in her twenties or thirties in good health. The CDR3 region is CASSFTVLAGVSYEQYF. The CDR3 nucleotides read TGCGCCAGCAGCTTTACAGTACTAGCGGGAGTTTCCTACGAGCAGTACTTC. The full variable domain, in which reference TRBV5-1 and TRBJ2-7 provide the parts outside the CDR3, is KAGVTQTPRYLIKTRGQQVTLSCSPISGHRSVSWYQQTPGQGLQFLFEYFSETQRNKGNFPGRFSGRQFSNSRSEMNVSTLELGDSALYLCASSFTVLAGVSYEQYFGPGTRLTVT.